Given below is one T cell receptor (beta chain) in context. What this receptor recognizes is not known. There are no base qualities to consult, and no much larger clone falls within one base. TCRbeta CDR3 regions were amplified from genomic DNA by means of the immunoSEQ Assay, a bias-controlled multiplex PCR. The source study handled its data this way. The number of nucleated cells in each sample was estimated by amplification of reference gene primers within the assay. To quantify the absolute abundance of each unique TCRbeta CDR3 rearrangement, sequence reads were collapsed and filtered. Productive Simpson clonality was computed per sample as the square root of Simpson's diversity index over productive rearrangements. TCRdb mirrors the immuneACCESS table, restricted to in-frame sequences. Some clones are absent from its copies; in checked studies, under half trace to an unresolved V gene, and the reason for the others is unknown. V, J and clone size reflect that table, while D and trimming were determined from the DNA. Present in this sample are some 180,000 clones, approximately 85% of which were seen just once. The ten largest account for 6.2% of the sample.

These data are taken from a study of blood T cell repertoires in COVID-19 (TCRdb year 2020). Context from the whole study: Samples covering the acute and convalescent phases of COVID-19 were provided by collaborators in the United States, Italy and Spain. The dataset comprised deeply sampled blood TCRbeta repertoires from subjects exposed to, actively infected with, or recovered from COVID-19. The samples were drawn from the first 160 participants of the ongoing ImmuneRACE study and from more than 1,000 subjects provided by 6 global collaborators. A freely available public database, intended as a resource for researchers studying the immune response to SARS-CoV-2, is where the repertoires were released. Where available, HLA class I and class II types were taken from metadata supplied by the sample provider and were not determined by assay-based typing. The prospective study material was composed of cDNA or gDNA derived from T cells, B-cell-depleted T cells, or PBMCs. Nearly every sample came with metadata listing a de-identified subject ID, COVID-19 status, age in years and sex. The study at large found these results: Clinical and demographic metadata were provided uncurated, with the amount varying by source and participant.

The CDR3 runs 11 amino acids, cysteine and phenylalanine included. Kept here is only the CDR3 DNA, which spans 33 bases and is read in frame from base 1. V lost 3 bases and J lost 8 bases; the stretch between them is 8 bases long. Via the germline V gene (reference sequence), CDR1 is DFQATT and CDR2 SNEGSKA. In the prospective study, participants were about 18 to 95 years old, resided in about two dozen geographic areas of the United States, and were enrolled through a virtual design. In the prospective study, participants were assigned to cohorts based on the clinical history participants reported in a screening survey and a study questionnaire. ImmuneRACE Cohort 3 recovered participants were defined by two consecutive negative NP/OP PCR tests, healthcare professional clearance, or symptom resolution. In the prospective study, whole blood, serum and a nasopharyngeal or oropharyngeal swab were collected from each participant by mobile phlebotomists. Over an approximately 2-month period, participants in the prospective study had the option of providing additional blood draws and questionnaires. Before DNA extraction, blood samples from the prospective study were shipped at room temperature or frozen.

Sequencing used PBMCs or T cells enriched from blood (not recorded which). This receptor was taken from a man aged 40-49 years who had recovered from COVID-19. Here the chain combines TRBV20-1 and TRBJ1-3, with the D gene call left open. The DNA is as follows: TGCAGTGCTAGTTTCGGGGACACCATATATTTT. This yields the protein CSASFGDTIYF.